These 9 T cell receptor beta chains originate from one sample sequenced in a study of T cell responses to AZD1222 COVID-19 vaccine. Data came from immunoSEQ multiplex PCR; TCRdb stores just in-frame clones and leaves some out. The sample includes some 150,000 clones, approximately 91% seen only once; the top ten take approximately 1.6%. This specimen consisted of peripheral blood, obtained on day 0 of AZD1222 vaccination. These TCRs come from an adult in good health.

J is TRBJ2-1 and V is TRBV28, with D possibly matching TRBD1 (6 bases). The CDR3 extends over 16 amino acids. The germline V gene encodes CDR1 MDHEN and CDR2 SYDVKM. Deletions cut 6 bases from V and 4 bases from J, with 19 bases between. In nucleotides, the CDR3 is TGTGCCAGCAGGATAGGACAGCGTCCACTATACAATGAGCAGTTCTTC. Encoded protein: CASRIGQRPLYNEQFF.

This clone is a singleton in its sample. The rearrangement joins TRBV11-2 to TRBJ1-4; unclear D gene. V lost 5 bases to trimming and J lost 8 bases, with 12 bases between them. Germline lookup yields CDR1 SGHAT and CDR2 FQNNGV. This CDR3 comprises 13 residues. The CDR3 reads CASSPLPGEKLFF. DNA for the CDR3: TGTGCCAGCAGCCCCCTCCCTGGGGAAAAACTGTTTTTT.

V and J are TRBV11-2 and TRBJ2-5, with D perhaps TRBD1 or TRBD2 (5 bases each). The CDR3 is 16 amino acids. CDR1 and CDR2 from the germline V gene are SGHAT and FQNNGV. Trimming removed 5 bases at V and 0 bases at J, with 16 bases between. As DNA, the CDR3 is TGTGCCAGCAGCCCCCAGGGTGGAGGATACCAAGAGACCCAGTACTTC. Encoded protein: CASSPQGGGYQETQYF. Variable domain in full (rest from reference TRBV11-2 and TRBJ2-5): EAGVAQSPRYKIIEKRQSVAFWCNPISGHATLYWYQQILGQGPKLLIQFQNNGVVDDSQLPKDRFSAERLKGVDSTLKIQPAKLEDSAVYLCASSPQGGGYQETQYFGPGTRLLVL.

The V call is TRBV27, the J call TRBJ1-2; D is unresolved. The V end was cut by 3 bases, the J end by 0 bases, with 5 bases between. Germline CDR1 is MNHEY and CDR2 is SMNVEV (reference sequence). This CDR3 has 13 amino acids. In nucleotides, the CDR3 is TGTGCCAGCAGTTTGCGGGCTAACTATGGCTACACCTTC. This sequence encodes CASSLRANYGYTF.

V gene TRBV13 combines with J gene TRBJ2-7, with D possibly being TRBD2 (7 bases). In germline, CDR1 is PRHDT, CDR2 FYEKMQ (reference sequence). Trimming left V 2 bases short and J 5 bases short, with 10 bases between. This CDR3 region has 13 residues. The CDR3 is CASSLTGRDEQYF. CDR3 DNA: TGTGCCAGCAGCTTAACAGGGAGGGACGAGCAGTACTTC.

This chain connects TRBV7-8 to TRBJ2-1; 7 bases are a match to TRBD2. The CDR3 has 15 residues. Per the germline V gene, CDR1 is SGHVS and CDR2 is FQNEAQ. The junction had 12 bases not matched to a gene; V was cut back by 5 bases and J by 8 bases. The CDR3 here is CASSLWGGVADEQFF. The CDR3 nucleotides are TGTGCCAGCAGCCTTTGGGGAGGGGTGGCGGATGAGCAGTTCTTC.

The chain joins TRBV6-6 to TRBJ1-4, with D perhaps TRBD1 (6 bases). CDR3 length: 13 amino acids. V lost 7 bases, J lost 4 bases, and 10 bases lay in between. The germline V gene has CDR1 MNHNY and CDR2 SVGAGI (reference sequence). The CDR3 spells CASNGQINEKLFF. The CDR3 DNA follows: TGTGCCAGCAACGGACAGATTAATGAAAAACTGTTTTTT.

This clone was observed a single time. The chain couples TRBV7-9 to TRBJ2-7; 9 bases map to TRBD1. V dropped 7 bases and J dropped 2; count of bases not matched to a gene: 3. The CDR3 length is 13 residues. Germline V gene data show CDR1 as SEHNR and CDR2 as FQNEAQ (reference sequence). Here the CDR3 DNA reads TGTGCCAGCAAACAGGGGGCAACCTACGAGCAGTACTTC. Its protein product is CASKQGATYEQYF.

V gene TRBV6-5 combines with J gene TRBJ2-1; the match to TRBD1 covers 7 bases. Unmatched junction bases numbered 5, after V lost 5 bases and J lost 7 bases. Per germline, CDR1 MNHEY and CDR2 SVGAGI. This CDR3 comprises 13 residues. The CDR3 nucleotides are TGTGCCAGCAGTAGACAGGGTTGGAATGAGCAGTTCTTC. Translated, it gives CASSRQGWNEQFF.